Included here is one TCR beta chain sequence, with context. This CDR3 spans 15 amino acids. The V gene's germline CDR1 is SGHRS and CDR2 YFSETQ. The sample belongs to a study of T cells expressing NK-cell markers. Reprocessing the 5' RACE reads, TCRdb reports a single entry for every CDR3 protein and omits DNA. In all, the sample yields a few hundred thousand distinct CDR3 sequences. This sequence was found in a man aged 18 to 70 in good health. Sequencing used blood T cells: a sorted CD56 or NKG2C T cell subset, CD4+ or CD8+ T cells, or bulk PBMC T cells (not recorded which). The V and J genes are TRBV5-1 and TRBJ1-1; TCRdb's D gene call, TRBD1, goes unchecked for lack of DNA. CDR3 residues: CASSLEGGRLTEAFF.